The entry below describes one T cell receptor (beta chain). With 3 bases clipped from V and 8 bases from J, the junction kept 6 bases outside the gene matches. This CDR3 has 15 amino acids. Looked up from germline, CDR1 is LGHNA and CDR2 is YNFKEQ. The data originate from a study of blood T cell repertoires in COVID-19. Whole-study context: The samples span acute and convalescent COVID-19 from the United States, Italy and Spain.

Participant age was about 18 to 89 years, and participants resided in about two dozen US areas. Cohort allocation depended upon clinical history that participants reported. Sequencing was performed with immunoSEQ multiplex PCR; in TCRdb, only in-frame clones are kept and a portion is missing. Among about 270,000 clones listed, about 87% were seen once. The origin of this receptor is a woman aged 45-59 years who had recovered from COVID-19. Sequences were obtained from PBMCs or T cells enriched from blood (not recorded which). This chain joins TRBV4-2 and TRBJ1-6; 8 bases align to TRBD1. DNA for the CDR3: TGTGCCAGCAGCCAGCAGGGGGCAGGCGATTCACCCCTCCACTTT. Encoded protein: CASSQQGAGDSPLHF.